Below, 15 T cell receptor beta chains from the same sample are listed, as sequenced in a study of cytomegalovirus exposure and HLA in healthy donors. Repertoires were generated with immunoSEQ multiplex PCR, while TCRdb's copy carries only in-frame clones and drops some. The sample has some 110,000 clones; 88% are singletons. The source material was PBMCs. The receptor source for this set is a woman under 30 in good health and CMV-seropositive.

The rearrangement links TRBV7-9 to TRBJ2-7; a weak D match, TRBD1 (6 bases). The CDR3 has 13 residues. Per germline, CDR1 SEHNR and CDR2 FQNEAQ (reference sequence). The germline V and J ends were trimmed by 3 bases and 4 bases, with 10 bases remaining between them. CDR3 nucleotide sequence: TGTGCCAGCAGCTTGGACAGTGTATACGAGCAGTACGTC. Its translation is CASSLDSVYEQYV.

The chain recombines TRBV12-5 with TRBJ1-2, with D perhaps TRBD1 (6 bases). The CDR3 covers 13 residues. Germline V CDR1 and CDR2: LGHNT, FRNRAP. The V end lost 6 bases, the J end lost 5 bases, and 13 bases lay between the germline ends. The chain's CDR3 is CASGQGGAYGYTF. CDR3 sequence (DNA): TGTGCTAGTGGCCAAGGGGGGGCGTATGGCTACACCTTC.

The CDR3 is CASSEFRSPGGEQFF. The CDR3 DNA is TGTGCCAGCAGTGAATTCCGGAGCCCCGGTGGTGAGCAGTTCTTC. V gene TRBV6-1 combines with J gene TRBJ2-1; no reliable D call. Germline loops: CDR1 MNHNS, CDR2 SASEGT. V was cut by 2 bases and J by 9 bases, with 17 bases left in between. The length of the CDR3 is 15 residues.

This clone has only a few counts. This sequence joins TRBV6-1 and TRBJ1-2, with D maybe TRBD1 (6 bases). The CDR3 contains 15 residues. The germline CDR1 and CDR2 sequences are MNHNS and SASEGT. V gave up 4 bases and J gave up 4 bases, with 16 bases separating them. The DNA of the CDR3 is TGTGCCAGCAGTGGTCGTCAGGGGTTCGGCTATGGCTACACCTTC. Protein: CASSGRQGFGYGYTF.

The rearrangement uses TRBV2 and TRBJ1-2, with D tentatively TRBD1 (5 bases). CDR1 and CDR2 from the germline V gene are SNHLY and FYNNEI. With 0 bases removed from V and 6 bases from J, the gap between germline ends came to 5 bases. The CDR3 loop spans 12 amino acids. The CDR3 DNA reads TGTGCCAGCAGTGAAGCAGGGGATGGCTACACCTTC. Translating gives CASSEAGDGYTF.

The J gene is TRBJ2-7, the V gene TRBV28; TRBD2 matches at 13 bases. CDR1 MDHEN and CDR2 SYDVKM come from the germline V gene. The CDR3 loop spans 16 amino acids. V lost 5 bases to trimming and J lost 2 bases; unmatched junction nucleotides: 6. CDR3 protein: CASSPTGTSGAYEQYF. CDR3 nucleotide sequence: TGTGCCAGCAGTCCCACCGGGACTAGCGGGGCCTACGAGCAGTACTTC.

The DNA for the CDR3 is TGTGCCAGCAGCGGGGAAGGGACTACAGAGACCCAGTACTTC. Translating gives CASSGEGTTETQYF. This chain uses TRBV9 with TRBJ2-5, with 7 nucleotides matching TRBD2. J gave up 4 bases and V 3 bases, and 6 bases lay outside the gene matches. The length of the CDR3 is 14 residues. Germline V lookup: CDR1 SGDLS, CDR2 YYNGEE.

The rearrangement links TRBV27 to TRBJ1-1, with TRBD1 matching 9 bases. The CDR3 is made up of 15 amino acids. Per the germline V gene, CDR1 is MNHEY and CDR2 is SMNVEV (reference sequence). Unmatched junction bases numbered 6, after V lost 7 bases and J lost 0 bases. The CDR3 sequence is CASTLRTGVNTEAFF. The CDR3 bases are TGTGCCAGCACCTTACGGACAGGGGTGAACACTGAAGCTTTCTTT.

The CDR3 sequence: CSARVSGTQYF. The CDR3 DNA follows: TGCAGTGCTAGAGTGAGTGGTACGCAGTATTTT. The chain has TRBV20-1 and TRBJ2-3; D remains ambiguous. The CDR3 sequence is 11 residues long. Germline assignment: CDR1 DFQATT and CDR2 SNEGSKA (reference sequence). The V end was cut by 1 base, the J end by 8 bases, with 7 bases between.

The CDR3 DNA is TGTGCCAGCAGGGTCAGGGGACAAGAGACCCAGTACTTC. Its translation is CASRVRGQETQYF. The chain is built from TRBV5-8 and TRBJ2-5; weak D call: TRBD1 (6 bases). V lost 5 bases, J lost 2 bases, and 10 bases lay in between. In germline, CDR1 is SGHTS, CDR2 YDEGEE. There are 13 residues in the CDR3.

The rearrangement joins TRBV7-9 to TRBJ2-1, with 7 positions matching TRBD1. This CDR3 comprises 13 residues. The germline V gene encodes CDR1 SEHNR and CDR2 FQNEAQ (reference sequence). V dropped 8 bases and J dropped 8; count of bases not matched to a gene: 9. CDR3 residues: CASPTGRADEQFF. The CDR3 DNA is TGTGCCAGCCCGACAGGGCGAGCGGATGAGCAGTTCTTC. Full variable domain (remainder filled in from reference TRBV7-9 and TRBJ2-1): DTGVSQNPRHKITKRGQNVTFRCDPISEHNRLYWYRQTLGQGPEFLTYFQNEAQLEKSRLLSDRFSAERPKGSFSTLEIQRTEQGDSAMYLCASPTGRADEQFFGPGTRLTVL.

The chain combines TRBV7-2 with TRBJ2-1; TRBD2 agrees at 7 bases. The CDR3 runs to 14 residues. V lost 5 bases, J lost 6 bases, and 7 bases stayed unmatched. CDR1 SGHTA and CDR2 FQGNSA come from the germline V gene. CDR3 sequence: CASSRWGGSNEQFF. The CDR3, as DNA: TGTGCCAGCAGCCGGTGGGGGGGAAGCAATGAGCAGTTCTTC.

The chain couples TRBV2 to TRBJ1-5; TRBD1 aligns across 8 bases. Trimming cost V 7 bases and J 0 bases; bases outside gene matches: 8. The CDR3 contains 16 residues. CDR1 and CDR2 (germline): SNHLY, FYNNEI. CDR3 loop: CASTDRELYSNQPQHF. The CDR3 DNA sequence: TGTGCCAGCACGGACAGGGAATTGTATAGCAATCAGCCCCAGCATTTT.

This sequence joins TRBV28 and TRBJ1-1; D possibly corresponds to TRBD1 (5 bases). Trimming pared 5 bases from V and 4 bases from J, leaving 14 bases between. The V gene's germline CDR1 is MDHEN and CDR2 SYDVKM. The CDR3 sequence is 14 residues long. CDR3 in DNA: TGTGCCAGCAGTCCTGGGGGGGTCTCCACTGAAGCTTTCTTT. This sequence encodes CASSPGGVSTEAFF.

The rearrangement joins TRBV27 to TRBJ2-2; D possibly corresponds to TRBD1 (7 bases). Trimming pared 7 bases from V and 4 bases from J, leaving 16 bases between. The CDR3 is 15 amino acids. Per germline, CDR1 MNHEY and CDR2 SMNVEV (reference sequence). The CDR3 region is CASTPSGGTTGELFF. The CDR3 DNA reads TGTGCCAGCACTCCCTCAGGGGGGACCACCGGGGAGCTGTTTTTT.